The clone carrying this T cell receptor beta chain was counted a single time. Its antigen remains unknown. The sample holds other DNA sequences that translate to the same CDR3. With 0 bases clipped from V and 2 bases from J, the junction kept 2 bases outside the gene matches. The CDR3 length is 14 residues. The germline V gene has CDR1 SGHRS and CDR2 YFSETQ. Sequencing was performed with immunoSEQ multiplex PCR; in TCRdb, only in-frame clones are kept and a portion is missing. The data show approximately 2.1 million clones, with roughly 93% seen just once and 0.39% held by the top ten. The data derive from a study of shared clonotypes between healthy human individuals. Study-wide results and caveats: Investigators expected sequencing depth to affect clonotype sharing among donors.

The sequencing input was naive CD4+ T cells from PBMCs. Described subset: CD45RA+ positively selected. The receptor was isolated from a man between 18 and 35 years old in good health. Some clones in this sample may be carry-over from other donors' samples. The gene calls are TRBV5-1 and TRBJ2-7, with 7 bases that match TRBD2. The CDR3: CASSLAGGTYEQYF. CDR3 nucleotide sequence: TGCGCCAGCAGCTTGGCGGGAGGAACCTACGAGCAGTACTTC.